This is a list of T cell receptor beta chains from one sample in a study of blood T cell repertoires in COVID-19. Using immunoSEQ multiplex PCR, the repertoire was profiled, and TCRdb retains in-frame clones only, with some absent. The sample has 35,000 to 50,000 clones; under 90% are singletons. Specimen: peripheral blood. Source of these receptors: a woman in her 70s with acute or convalescent COVID-19. The CDR3 runs from the conserved cysteine through the conserved F or W. A D gene is named only where the DNA matches it firmly. Clone size is stated in some rows and not others, as once, few, many or a class when expanded.

CASSFGLEVDTQYF | TGCGCCAGCAGCTTTGGACTAGAGGTAGATACGCAGTATTTT | - | TRBJ2-3 | TRBD2 | TRBV5-1
CASSLGSRGTQETQYF | TGTGCCAGCAGTTTAGGATCCAGGGGCACCCAAGAGACCCAGTACTTC | - | TRBJ2-5 | - | TRBV28
CASSVVQSSEAFF | TGTGCCAGCAGCGTAGTACAGTCCTCTGAAGCTTTCTTT | - | TRBJ1-1 | - | TRBV9
CASSLDRGPYEQYF | TGTGCCAGCAGCTTAGACAGGGGCCCCTACGAGCAGTACTTC | - | TRBJ2-7 | TRBD1 | TRBV7-3
CASSLGALRKEQFF | TGTGCCAGCAGCTTGGGGGCATTGCGCAAAGAGCAGTTCTTC | few | TRBJ2-1 | - | TRBV5-6
CASSLGAAYEQYF | TGTGCCAGCAGCTTAGGGGCAGCATACGAGCAGTACTTC | - | TRBJ2-7 | - | TRBV11-3
CASSSIRGGTNEKLFF | TGTGCCAGCAGCTCTATCAGGGGTGGAACTAATGAAAAACTGTTTTTT | - | TRBJ1-4 | - | TRBV7-2
CASSATSNTGELFF | TGTGCCAGCAGTGCCACTAGTAACACCGGGGAGCTGTTTTTT | - | TRBJ2-2 | - | TRBV6-6
CSVRQGFSTDTQYF | TGCAGCGTGAGACAGGGATTTAGCACAGATACGCAGTATTTT | - | TRBJ2-3 | TRBD1 | TRBV29-1
CASTDNYGYTF | TGTGCCTCGACAGACAACTATGGCTACACCTTC | - | TRBJ1-2 | - | TRBV30
CASSLAGQGSATIYF | TGTGCCAGCAGCTTAGCGGGACAGGGCTCGGCCACCATATATTTT | few | TRBJ1-3 | TRBD1 | TRBV7-9
CATRVRSGVSYEQYF | TGTGCCACCAGGGTACGAAGCGGGGTCTCCTACGAGCAGTACTTC | - | TRBJ2-7 | TRBD2 | TRBV19
CAIKRTGIMNTEAFF | TGTGCCATAAAAAGGACAGGGATCATGAACACTGAAGCTTTCTTT | - | TRBJ1-1 | TRBD1 | TRBV28
CASSVSSNTEAFF | TGTGCCAGCAGCGTTTCCTCTAACACTGAAGCTTTCTTT | - | TRBJ1-1 | - | TRBV9
CARSGGRGRGQPQHF | TGTGCCAGAAGCGGTGGCCGAGGACGGGGTCAGCCCCAGCATTTT | few | TRBJ1-5 | - | TRBV5-3
CASSSPLGSYNEQFF | TGTGCCAGCAGTTCCCCCCTCGGCTCCTACAATGAGCAGTTCTTC | - | TRBJ2-1 | - | TRBV28
CASSLAGVYNEQFF | TGTGCCAGCAGTCTAGCGGGGGTATACAATGAGCAGTTCTTC | - | TRBJ2-1 | TRBD2 | TRBV7-9
CASSERTGAGGEQYF | TGTGCCAGCAGTGAGAGGACAGGGGCCGGGGGTGAGCAGTACTTC | few | TRBJ2-7 | TRBD1 | TRBV6-1
CASSDRRDRNEQFF | TGTGCCAGCAGTGATCGCCGGGACAGGAATGAGCAGTTCTTC | - | TRBJ2-1 | TRBD1 | TRBV2
CASSIWQSNGYTF | TGTGCCAGTAGTATATGGCAGTCCAATGGCTACACCTTC | few | TRBJ1-2 | - | TRBV19
CSVRQGAAEQYF | TGCAGCGTGAGACAGGGGGCGGCCGAGCAGTACTTC | - | TRBJ2-7 | TRBD1 | TRBV29-1
CASSESMRASTDTQYF | TGCGCCAGCAGTGAGTCGATGCGGGCCAGCACAGATACGCAGTATTTT | - | TRBJ2-3 | - | TRBV10-2
CASSPGQHSTDTQYF | TGTGCCAGCAGCCCGGGACAGCATAGCACAGATACGCAGTATTTT | once | TRBJ2-3 | TRBD1 | TRBV5-4
CASSSFGGRALTEQYF | TGTGCCAGCAGCTCATTTGGCGGGAGGGCCCTCACCGAGCAGTACTTC | - | TRBJ2-7 | TRBD2 | TRBV11-2
CASSVGGNEQFF | TGTGCCAGCAGCGTCGGCGGGAATGAGCAGTTCTTC | few | TRBJ2-1 | - | TRBV25-1
CASSGRTGYHGYTF | TGTGCCAGCAGCGGACGGACAGGGTATCATGGCTACACCTTC | medium-sized | TRBJ1-2 | TRBD1 | TRBV14
CASSPPWNTEAFF | TGTGCCAGCTCACCCCCCTGGAACACTGAAGCTTTCTTT | - | TRBJ1-1 | - | TRBV18
CASSQGPPSGRNYNEQFF | TGCGCCAGCAGCCAAGGCCCGCCTAGCGGGAGGAACTACAATGAGCAGTTCTTC | - | TRBJ2-1 | TRBD2 | TRBV4-1
CASSPQGKVRDGYTF | TGCGCCAGCAGTCCTCAGGGTAAGGTTAGAGATGGCTACACCTTC | - | TRBJ1-2 | - | TRBV23-1
CASSIGGVIYEQYF | TGTGCCAGTAGTATAGGGGGGGTGATCTACGAGCAGTACTTC | - | TRBJ2-7 | - | TRBV19
CASRSLAGPDYEQYF | TGTGCCAGCCGCAGTTTAGCGGGTCCCGACTACGAGCAGTACTTC | - | TRBJ2-7 | TRBD2 | TRBV27
CASSRYSSDTQYF | TGTGCCAGCAGCAGGTATAGCTCAGATACGCAGTATTTT | - | TRBJ2-3 | - | TRBV7-2
CASGKVEGYGYTF | TGTGCCAGCGGAAAGGTGGAGGGGTATGGCTACACCTTC | - | TRBJ1-2 | - | TRBV2
CASSPAGLARYEQYF | TGTGCCAGCTCACCCGCGGGACTAGCGCGCTACGAGCAGTACTTC | - | TRBJ2-7 | TRBD2 | TRBV18
CSGGQGRETQYF | TGCAGCGGCGGACAGGGACGAGAGACCCAGTACTTC | - | TRBJ2-5 | TRBD1 | TRBV29-1
CSVLAGGRGDTQYF | TGCAGCGTTCTAGCGGGAGGGCGGGGAGATACGCAGTATTTT | - | TRBJ2-3 | TRBD2 | TRBV29-1
CASSVAVGQANIQYF | TGTGCCAGCAGCGTAGCAGTAGGACAGGCAAACATTCAGTACTTC | - | TRBJ2-4 | TRBD1 | TRBV9
CASSPGDTDTQYF | TGTGCCAGCAGCCCAGGGGACACAGATACGCAGTATTTT | - | TRBJ2-3 | - | TRBV7-3
CASRDRGLSYEQYF | TGTGCCAGCAGGGACAGGGGTCTCTCCTACGAGCAGTACTTC | - | TRBJ2-7 | TRBD1 | TRBV7-8
CASSFGDRTYNEQFF | TGTGCCAGCAGCTTCGGAGACAGGACCTACAATGAGCAGTTCTTC | - | TRBJ2-1 | - | TRBV7-8
CASSLGLAGGNAYEQYF | TGTGCCAGCAGCCTGGGACTAGCGGGGGGAAATGCCTACGAGCAGTACTTC | - | TRBJ2-7 | TRBD2 | TRBV7-8